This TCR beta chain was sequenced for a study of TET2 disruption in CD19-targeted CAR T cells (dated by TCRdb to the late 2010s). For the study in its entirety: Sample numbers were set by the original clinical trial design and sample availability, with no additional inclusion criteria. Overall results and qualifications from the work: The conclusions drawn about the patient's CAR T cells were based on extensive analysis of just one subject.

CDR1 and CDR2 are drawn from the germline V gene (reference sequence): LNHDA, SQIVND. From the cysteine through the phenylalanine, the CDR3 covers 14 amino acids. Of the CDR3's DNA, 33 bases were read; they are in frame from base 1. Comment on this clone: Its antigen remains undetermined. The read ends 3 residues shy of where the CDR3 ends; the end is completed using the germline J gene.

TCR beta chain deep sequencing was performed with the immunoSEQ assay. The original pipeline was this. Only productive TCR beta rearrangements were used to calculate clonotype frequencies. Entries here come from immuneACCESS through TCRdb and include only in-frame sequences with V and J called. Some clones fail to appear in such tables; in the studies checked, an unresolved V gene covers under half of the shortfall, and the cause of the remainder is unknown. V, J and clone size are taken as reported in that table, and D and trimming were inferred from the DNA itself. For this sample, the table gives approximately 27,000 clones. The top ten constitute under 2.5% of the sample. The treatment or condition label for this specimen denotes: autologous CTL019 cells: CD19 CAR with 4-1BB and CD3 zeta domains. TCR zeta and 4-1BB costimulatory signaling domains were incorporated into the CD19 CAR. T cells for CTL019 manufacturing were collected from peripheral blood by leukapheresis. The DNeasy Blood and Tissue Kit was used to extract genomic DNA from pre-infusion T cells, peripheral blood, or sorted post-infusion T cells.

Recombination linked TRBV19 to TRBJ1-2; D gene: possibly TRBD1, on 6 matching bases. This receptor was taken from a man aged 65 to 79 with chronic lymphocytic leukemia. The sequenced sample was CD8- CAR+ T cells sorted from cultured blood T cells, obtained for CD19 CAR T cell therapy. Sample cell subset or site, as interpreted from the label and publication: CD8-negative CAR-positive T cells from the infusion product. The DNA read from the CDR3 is TGTGCCAGTAGTATAGGAACAGGGCGGACAGGC. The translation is CASSIGTGRTG. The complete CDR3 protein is CASSIGTGRTGYTF.